The clone carrying this TCR beta chain was picked up a small number of times. Its specificity is not known. These data belong to a study of CD8 T cell repertoires and HIV-1 epitope variants. The germline V and J ends were trimmed by 0 bases and 0 bases, with 6 bases remaining between them. The CDR3 is made up of 15 amino acids. Germline V gene lookup returns CDR1 ENHRY and CDR2 SYGVKD. The repertoire was sequenced with immunoSEQ multiplex PCR; TCRdb's copy has only in-frame clones and lacks some. The sample has 4,500 to 6,000 clones; 65% to 70% are singletons. This chain connects TRBV10-3 to TRBJ1-5; D not resolved. This clonotype was sampled from a male donor with HIV. The sequenced material came from cultured CD8+ T cells derived from PBMCs. The CDR3 reads CAISESANSNQPQHF. In DNA form, the CDR3 reads TGTGCCATCAGTGAGTCAGCAAATAGCAATCAGCCCCAGCATTTT.